This record covers a single T cell receptor beta chain. As yet, its antigen is unknown. Primers used in a second PCR of roughly 6 to 11 cycles were a sample-barcoded 5' primer and a J-beta primer mix. MiXCR, applied by TCRdb to the 5' RACE reads, yields one record per CDR3 protein. The sample holds 550,000 to 800,000 distinct CDR3 sequences, around 32% seen once. The entry originates in a study of blood T cells in healthy people across ages. The wider study: Template-switching capture recovered about one barcoded beta molecule per two T cells. Study-level results: A conclusive naive versus antigen-experienced comparison was prevented by the unsorted PBMCs.

The receptor comes from an elderly woman in good health. The sequencing input was blood.

CDR3 amino acids: CASRGRVNEQFF. CDR3 DNA: TGTGCCAGCAGAGGGAGGGTCAATGAGCAGTTCTTC. V and J are TRBV6-5 and TRBJ2-1; TRBD2 aligns across 7 bases. CDR1 and CDR2 (germline): MNHEY, SVGAGI. The CDR3 totals 12 residues. Trimming at V came to 6 bases and at J to 6 bases, leaving 2 bases not matched to a gene.